The next 6 T cell receptor beta chains were all read from a single sample in a study of cytomegalovirus exposure and HLA in healthy donors. Libraries were prepared by immunoSEQ multiplex PCR; TCRdb keeps only in-frame clonotypes and omits some of them. This table holds fewer than 350,000 clones, around 87% found once. The source material was PBMCs. The receptor set was obtained from a woman aged 18-35 years in good health and CMV-seronegative.

This rearrangement joins TRBV4-3 to TRBJ2-7; D perhaps matches TRBD1 (5 bases). CDR1 is LGHNA and CDR2 is YSLEER in the germline V gene. Trimming pared 0 bases from V and 0 bases from J, leaving 12 bases between. The CDR3 has 16 residues. The DNA for the CDR3 is TGCGCCAGCAGCCAAGATCGTCCCCAGGGCTCCTACGAGCAGTACTTC. Translating it yields CASSQDRPQGSYEQYF.

The rearrangement links TRBV6-5 to TRBJ2-7; TRBD1 matches at 7 bases. The germline gives CDR1 MNHEY, CDR2 SVGAGI. Trimming removed 2 bases from V and 4 bases from J; junction bases left unmatched: 8. This CDR3 contains 15 residues. Here the CDR3 reads CASSYERQGPYEQYF. In nucleotides, the CDR3 is TGTGCCAGCAGTTACGAGCGACAGGGACCATACGAGCAGTACTTC.

This chain joins TRBV10-3 and TRBJ2-1; 16 nucleotides line up with TRBD2. Per the germline V gene, CDR1 is ENHRY and CDR2 is SYGVKD. This CDR3 region has 15 residues. V trimming: 6 bases; J trimming: 5 bases; junction bases outside the gene matches: 1. CDR3: CAIRGTSGRDNEQFF. The CDR3 nucleotides read TGTGCCATCAGGGGGACTAGCGGGAGGGACAATGAGCAGTTCTTC.

This chain joins TRBV5-1 and TRBJ2-3; 7 nucleotides line up with TRBD1. The CDR3 contains 12 residues. Germline CDR1 is SGHRS and CDR2 is YFSETQ. Unmatched junction bases numbered 6, after V lost 6 bases and J lost 8 bases. This CDR3 is CASTRGFGTQYF. The CDR3 nucleotides read TGCGCCAGCACCAGGGGGTTCGGTACGCAGTATTTT.

The genes are TRBV27 and TRBJ1-2, with 9 bases fitting TRBD1. The germline CDR1 and CDR2 sequences are MNHEY and SMNVEV (reference sequence). This CDR3 spans 15 amino acids. The V gene end was trimmed by 5 bases and the J gene end by 5 bases; junction bases not matched to a gene: 9. In nucleotides, the CDR3 is TGTGCCAGCAGTCTAGGGACCGGGACAGGGTATGGCTACACCTTC. Its protein is CASSLGTGTGYGYTF.

V is TRBV6-5 and J is TRBJ2-1, with D tentatively TRBD2 (5 bases). The CDR3 loop spans 15 amino acids. Trimming took off 2 bases at V and 4 bases at J, with 12 bases between the two ends. Germline V gene sequence: CDR1 MNHEY, CDR2 SVGAGI. The DNA of the CDR3 is TGTGCCAGCAGTTACGAGGGCCCGGTGTACAATGAGCAGTTCTTC. Amino acids: CASSYEGPVYNEQFF.